The 26 T cell receptor beta chains listed next were all sequenced from one sample in a study of blood T cell repertoires in COVID-19. Assay used: immunoSEQ multiplex PCR; TCRdb lists only in-frame clones, some missing. The sample shows some 49,000 clones, 70% to 90% of them seen only once. Sequenced input: peripheral blood. These receptors all stem from a human donor in a cohort sampled during active COVID-19.

The genes are TRBV5-1 and TRBJ1-5; D remains unclear. The CDR3 length is 15 residues. From germline, CDR1 is SGHRS and CDR2 YFSETQ. Trimming stripped 0 bases from V and 1 base from J, with 8 bases between. As DNA, the CDR3 is TGCGCCAGCAGCTTGGACTCCCTAAGCAATCAGCCCCAGCATTTT. This gives the protein CASSLDSLSNQPQHF.

The chain recombines TRBV6-2 or TRBV6-3 with TRBJ2-2, with D possibly TRBD1 on 5 matching bases. CDR1 is MNHEY and CDR2 is SVGEGT in the germline V gene. The CDR3 totals 13 residues. V gave up 2 bases and J gave up 6 bases, with 7 bases separating them. CDR3: CASSYQGAGELFF. The CDR3 nucleotides are TGTGCCAGCAGTTACCAGGGCGCCGGGGAGCTGTTTTTT.

V usage is TRBV11-3 and J usage is TRBJ2-7; 11 bases align to TRBD2. V gave up 4 bases and J gave up 0 bases; unmatched junction bases: 5. The CDR3 runs to 16 residues. Germline CDR1 SGHNT, CDR2 YENEEA. Written as DNA, the CDR3 is TGTGCCAGCAGCTCCTCTAGCGGGGGGCCCTCCTACGAGCAGTACTTC. Translating gives CASSSSSGGPSYEQYF.

The chain links TRBV5-6 to TRBJ1-2, with TRBD1 matching over 8 bases. This CDR3 comprises 16 residues. The V gene's germline CDR1 is SGHDT and CDR2 YYEEEE. Unmatched junction bases numbered 11, after V lost 2 bases and J lost 5 bases. The CDR3 DNA follows: TGTGCCAGCAGCTTAGAGGTGGTCAGGGGGCGTTATGGCTACACCTTC. Protein product: CASSLEVVRGRYGYTF.

This clone was counted once. The gene calls are TRBV3-1 (or the pseudogene TRBV3-2) and TRBJ1-5, with 9 bases identical to TRBD1. The CDR3 consists of 14 residues. V trimming: 4 bases; J trimming: 4 bases; junction bases outside the gene matches: 2. Germline CDR1 and CDR2: LGHDT and YNNKEL (reference sequence). CDR3 sequence reads: CASSPGQGNQPQHF. The CDR3 DNA is TGTGCCAGCAGCCCCGGACAGGGGAATCAGCCCCAGCATTTT.

The rearrangement joins TRBV5-6 to TRBJ1-4, with D maybe TRBD1 (6 bases). CDR3 size: 15 residues. V was trimmed by 0 bases and J by 4 bases, leaving 10 bases between them. The V gene's germline CDR1 is SGHDT and CDR2 YYEEEE. The CDR3 region has the DNA TGTGCCAGCAGCTTGGGGGGGCACGGTAATGAAAAACTGTTTTTT. This encodes CASSLGGHGNEKLFF.

V and J are TRBV6-2 or TRBV6-3 and TRBJ1-2; 7 bases are a match to TRBD1. The CDR3 has 15 residues. V lost 4 bases to trimming and J lost 4 bases; unmatched junction nucleotides: 9. Germline lookup yields CDR1 MNHEY and CDR2 SVGEGT. The CDR3, as DNA: TGTGCCAGCAGTTCGGTTGGGACAGTGGGCTATGGCTACACCTTC. This encodes CASSSVGTVGYGYTF.

V is TRBV7-6 and J is TRBJ2-3, with 8 bases that match TRBD1. Germline trimming cut 1 base from V and 6 bases from J; bases unmatched to any gene: 6. CDR1 SGHVS and CDR2 FNYEAQ come from the germline V gene. CDR3 length: 15 residues. The CDR3 spells CASSLGDRGPDTQYF. The CDR3 DNA follows: TGTGCCAGCAGCTTAGGAGACAGGGGTCCCGATACGCAGTATTTT. Full variable domain (rest looked up from reference TRBV7-6 and TRBJ2-3): GAGVSQSPRYKVTKRGQDVALRCDPISGHVSLYWYRQALGQGPEFLTYFNYEAQQDKSGLPNDRFSAERPEGSISTLTIQRTEQRDSAMYRCASSLGDRGPDTQYFGPGTRLTVL.

The chain has TRBV19 and TRBJ2-7; 9 bases align to TRBD2. V shed 2 bases, J shed 5 bases, and the junction held 4 bases outside the gene matches. Germline values: CDR1 LNHDA, CDR2 SQIVND (reference sequence). This CDR3 is built from 14 residues. CDR3 loop: CASSIRGGAHEQYF. DNA for the CDR3: TGTGCCAGTAGTATACGCGGGGGGGCCCACGAGCAGTACTTC.

The chain combines TRBV11-2 with TRBJ1-4; D unclear. Trimming took 6 bases from V and 7 from J, leaving 18 bases between them. Germline V CDR1 and CDR2: SGHAT, FQNNGV. There are 15 residues in the CDR3. The CDR3 nucleotides are TGTGCCAGCAGGGACGAGGACTGGCGAAGTGAAAAACTGTTTTTT. Encoded protein: CASRDEDWRSEKLFF.

This chain uses TRBV19 with TRBJ1-5; the D gene is possibly TRBD1 (5 bases). The V gene lost 4 bases and the J gene lost 3 bases, with 10 bases spanning the gap. Germline V gene sequence: CDR1 LNHDA, CDR2 SQIVND (reference sequence). This CDR3 comprises 14 residues. In DNA, the CDR3 is TGTGCCAGTAGTACCCGACAGAACAATCAGCCCCAGCATTTT. It specifies CASSTRQNNQPQHF. The complete variable domain, with remaining parts taken from reference TRBV19 and TRBJ1-5, reads DGGITQSPKYLFRKEGQNVTLSCEQNLNHDAMYWYRQDPGQGLRLIYYSQIVNDFQKGDIAEGYSVSREKKESFPLTVTSAQKNPTAFYLCASSTRQNNQPQHFGDGTRLSIL.

The rearrangement uses TRBV5-1 and TRBJ2-5, with D hard to call. Germline lookup yields CDR1 SGHRS and CDR2 YFSETQ. CDR3 length: 14 amino acids. Trimming shortened V by 4 bases and J by 1 base, and 11 bases separated the two germline ends. The CDR3 DNA sequence: TGCGCCAGCAGCGAGCCCCGCACCCAAGAGACCCAGTACTTC. Translating gives CASSEPRTQETQYF. The complete variable domain, with remaining parts taken from reference TRBV5-1 and TRBJ2-5, reads KAGVTQTPRYLIKTRGQQVTLSCSPISGHRSVSWYQQTPGQGLQFLFEYFSETQRNKGNFPGRFSGRQFSNSRSEMNVSTLELGDSALYLCASSEPRTQETQYFGPGTRLLVL.

V usage is TRBV9 and J usage is TRBJ1-1, with D possibly being TRBD1 (5 bases). The CDR3 covers 16 residues. Between the trimmed V and J ends, which lost 0 bases and 1 base, there was a span of 13 bases. Germline V gene lookup returns CDR1 SGDLS and CDR2 YYNGEE. The CDR3 coding sequence is TGTGCCAGCAGCGTAGACCCGGACAAGAGGAACACTGAAGCTTTCTTT. Its protein is CASSVDPDKRNTEAFF.

V gene TRBV11-2 combines with J gene TRBJ2-7; 10 bases are shared with TRBD1. The ends lost 4 bases at V and 5 bases at J; junction bases unmatched: 8. This CDR3 has 15 amino acids. Germline V gives CDR1 SGHAT, CDR2 FQNNGV. Here the CDR3 DNA reads TGTGCCAGCAGCTCAACCGGGACAGGGGTCCACGAGCAGTACTTC. Amino acids: CASSSTGTGVHEQYF.

The rearrangement links TRBV7-9 to TRBJ1-2, with TRBD1 identical over 12 bases. Germline V gene sequence: CDR1 SEHNR, CDR2 FQNEAQ (reference sequence). The V segment lost 2 bases and the J segment 8 bases; nucleotides outside the gene matches: 12. The CDR3 extends over 17 amino acids. CDR3 residues: CASSLISPGQGAGGYTF. In DNA form, the CDR3 reads TGTGCCAGCAGCTTAATTTCTCCGGGACAGGGGGCGGGCGGCTACACCTTC. The full variable domain, completed using reference TRBV7-9 and TRBJ1-2, is DTGVSQNPRHKITKRGQNVTFRCDPISEHNRLYWYRQTLGQGPEFLTYFQNEAQLEKSRLLSDRFSAERPKGSFSTLEIQRTEQGDSAMYLCASSLISPGQGAGGYTFGSGTRLTVV.

The chain employs TRBV5-1 and TRBJ1-1; D is unclear. V was clipped by 6 bases and J by 7 bases, with 16 bases between them. This CDR3 spans 13 amino acids. Per germline, CDR1 SGHRS and CDR2 YFSETQ. This CDR3 reads CASTLAGINEAFF. The CDR3 DNA reads as TGCGCCAGCACCCTGGCAGGAATCAATGAAGCTTTCTTT.

The CDR3, as DNA: TGTGCCACCAAAGACAGGGGGCTACCGACAAACACCGGGGAGCTGTTTTTT. This translates into CATKDRGLPTNTGELFF. This chain uses TRBV7-2 with TRBJ2-2, with 10 bases that match TRBD1. Germline trimming cut 10 bases from V and 2 bases from J; bases unmatched to any gene: 13. The CDR3 consists of 17 residues. In germline, CDR1 is SGHTA, CDR2 FQGNSA.

The chain is built from TRBV9 and TRBJ2-7, with a possible D match to TRBD2 (6 bases). The germline V gene has CDR1 SGDLS and CDR2 YYNGEE. This CDR3 comprises 15 residues. V gave up 0 bases and J gave up 0 bases, with 10 bases separating them. The CDR3 nucleotides read TGTGCCAGCAGCGTAGCCCCCGGGAGCTCCTACGAGCAGTACTTC. This encodes CASSVAPGSSYEQYF.

This clone was seen only a few times. In nucleotides, the CDR3 is TGTGCCAGCTTGACAGGGCCGAACACTGAAGCTTTCTTT. It codes for CASLTGPNTEAFF. This chain joins TRBV7-2 and TRBJ1-1, with 7 bases matching TRBD1. Germline-derived CDR1 and CDR2 are SGHTA and FQGNSA. J was trimmed by 1 base and V by 8 bases; bases with no gene match: 4. The CDR3 covers 13 residues.

V is TRBV6-6 and J is TRBJ1-1; 8 positions agree with TRBD1. The length of the CDR3 is 16 residues. Germline trimming cut 2 bases from V and 3 bases from J; bases unmatched to any gene: 8. Germline V CDR1 and CDR2: MNHNY, SVGAGI (reference sequence). CDR3 sequence reads: CASSYGQGAEDTEAFF. CDR3 nucleotides: TGTGCCAGCAGTTACGGCCAGGGGGCCGAGGACACTGAAGCTTTCTTT.

V and J are TRBV10-3 and TRBJ1-1; D unresolved. This CDR3 contains 13 residues. V gave up 7 bases and J gave up 4 bases, with 13 bases separating them. Germline-derived CDR1 and CDR2 are ENHRY and SYGVKD. Here the CDR3 DNA reads TGTGCCATCACGAGTGGTTGGGCCACTGAAGCTTTCTTT. As protein: CAITSGWATEAFF.

The gene calls are TRBV20-1 and TRBJ2-7; D uncertain. The CDR3 runs to 11 residues. CDR1 and CDR2 from the germline V gene are DFQATT and SNEGSKA (reference sequence). With 5 bases removed from V and 2 bases from J, the gap between germline ends came to 7 bases. The chain's CDR3 is CSASQTYEQYF. Written as DNA, the CDR3 is TGCAGTGCTTCCCAAACCTACGAGCAGTACTTC.

This chain connects TRBV7-2 to TRBJ1-2; D is uncertain. Germline V gene data show CDR1 as SGHTA and CDR2 as FQGNSA. The CDR3 totals 11 residues. Deletions cut 5 bases from V and 6 bases from J, with 7 bases between. CDR3 in amino acids: CASSPRDGYTF. The CDR3 DNA reads TGTGCCAGCAGCCCACGAGATGGCTACACCTTC. Complete variable domain (other parts from reference TRBV7-2 and TRBJ1-2): GAGVSQSPSNKVTEKGKDVELRCDPISGHTALYWYRQSLGQGLEFLIYFQGNSAPDKSGLPSDRFSAERTGGSVSTLTIQRTQQEDSAVYLCASSPRDGYTFGSGTRLTVV.

The chain combines TRBV27 with TRBJ1-2; a possible D gene is TRBD1 (5 bases). Germline assignment: CDR1 MNHEY and CDR2 SMNVEV (reference sequence). V dropped 4 bases and J dropped 6 bases, with 12 bases sitting between them. CDR3 length: 13 amino acids. The CDR3, as DNA: TGTGCCAGCAGTTCCCGGGGGAGTAATGGCTACACCTTC. It is translated as CASSSRGSNGYTF.

The chain uses TRBV6-2 or TRBV6-3 and TRBJ2-5; D perhaps matches TRBD2 (5 bases). The CDR3 sequence is 14 residues long. V gave up 4 bases and J gave up 7 bases, with 16 bases separating them. Germline CDR1 MNHEY, CDR2 SVGEGT. Written as DNA, the CDR3 is TGTGCCAGCAGTTCCGGAGGTCTATGGGGGACCCAGTACTTC. It translates to CASSSGGLWGTQYF.

The chain recombines TRBV5-1 with TRBJ2-1, with a possible D match to TRBD2 (6 bases). V dropped 4 bases and J dropped 5 bases, with 10 bases sitting between them. The CDR3 extends over 13 amino acids. Germline values: CDR1 SGHRS, CDR2 YFSETQ. CDR3 region: CASSVAANNEQFF. CDR3 sequence (DNA): TGCGCCAGCAGCGTAGCGGCAAACAATGAGCAGTTCTTC.